This TCR beta chain was sequenced for a study of human T cells and chemical hapten exposure. Study-wide results and limits: TCRs above 1 in 1000 frequency did not change with DPC sensitization.

Individual cDNA molecules (in the library) carried attached unique molecular identifiers. TCRdb fed the RACE reads into MiXCR, producing one record per CDR3 protein. The profile covers 300,000 to 450,000 distinct CDR3 sequences, with roughly 5.3% appearing a single time and about 2.5% taken by the ten largest. Time point here: pre-sensitization, week 0. Described treatment: therapeutic diphenylcyclopropenone sensitization with weekly scalp DPC. Patch tests were applied only after blood draws. This clonotype was counted ten times or more. Its target is not known. Trimming took off 1 base at V and 7 bases at J, with 8 bases between the two ends. Germline V gene data show CDR1 as LNHDA and CDR2 as SQIVND (reference sequence). CDR3 length equals 12 residues.

The chain is built from TRBV19 and TRBJ2-7; perhaps TRBD2 as D (5 bases). Sequences were derived from whole blood, sampled in connection with sensitization to the hapten diphenylcyclopropenone (DPC). The sequence was obtained from a woman aged 50 to 60 with alopecia areata. Some clones in this sample may be carry-over from other donors' samples. The CDR3 DNA reads TGTGCCAGTAGTATAGGCCCGGGAGAGCAGTACTTC. Translating it yields CASSIGPGEQYF.